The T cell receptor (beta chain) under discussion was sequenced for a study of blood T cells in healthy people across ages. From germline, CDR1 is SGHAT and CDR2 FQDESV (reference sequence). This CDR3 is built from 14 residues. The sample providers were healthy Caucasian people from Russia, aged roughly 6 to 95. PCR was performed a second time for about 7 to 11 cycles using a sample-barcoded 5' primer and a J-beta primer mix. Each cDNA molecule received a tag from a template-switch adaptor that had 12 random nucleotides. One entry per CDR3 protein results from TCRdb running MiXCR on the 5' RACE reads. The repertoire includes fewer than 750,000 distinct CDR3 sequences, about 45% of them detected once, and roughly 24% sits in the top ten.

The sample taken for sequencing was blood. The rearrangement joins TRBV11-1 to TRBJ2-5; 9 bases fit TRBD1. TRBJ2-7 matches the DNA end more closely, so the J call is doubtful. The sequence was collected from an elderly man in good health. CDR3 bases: TGTGCCAGCAGCTTGGGGACAGGGACAGGCGAGCAGTACTTC. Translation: CASSLGTGTGEQYF.